Following are 21 T cell receptor beta chains from one sample sequenced in a study of T cell changes during pregnancy in multiple sclerosis. The method was immunoSEQ multiplex PCR; TCRdb's version includes in-frame clones alone and lacks a portion of them. The data show about 77,000 clones, approximately 94% seen once. This specimen consisted of peripheral blood, obtained after pregnancy. These receptors were obtained from a female donor in good health, enrolled as a control in a pregnancy study.

V is TRBV6-5 and J is TRBJ2-1; 10 positions agree with TRBD1. This CDR3 comprises 14 residues. V shed 6 bases, J shed 7 bases, and the junction held 6 bases outside the gene matches. Germline V gene data show CDR1 as MNHEY and CDR2 as SVGAGI. CDR3 nucleotides: TGTGCCAGCAGCCGGAGGGACAGGGGAAATGAGCAGTTCTTC. It specifies CASSRRDRGNEQFF.

This clone was found a few times. The DNA for the CDR3 is TGCAGCGTTGCCCCAAAGAACACTGAAGCTTTCTTT. It encodes CSVAPKNTEAFF. The J gene is TRBJ1-1, the V gene TRBV29-1; D is unresolved. The V end lost 4 bases, the J end lost 1 base, and 7 bases lay between the germline ends. This CDR3 has 12 residues. The germline V gene encodes CDR1 SQVTM and CDR2 ANQGSEA.

The CDR3 DNA is TGTGCCAGCAGTTCGGAGCTTAGCACCGGGGAGCTGTTTTTT. This encodes CASSSELSTGELFF. The chain combines TRBV27 with TRBJ2-2; D not certain. This CDR3 contains 14 residues. Trimming shortened V by 4 bases and J by 4 bases, and 10 bases separated the two germline ends. Germline loops: CDR1 MNHEY, CDR2 SMNVEV (reference sequence).

This clone showed up many times. The chain has TRBV28 and TRBJ2-7, with 10 nucleotides matching TRBD2. The CDR3 spans 14 residues. V shed 3 bases, J shed 6 bases, and the junction held 5 bases outside the gene matches. Germline values: CDR1 MDHEN, CDR2 SYDVKM. The CDR3 protein is CASSFGLAGVEQYF. The CDR3 DNA is TGTGCCAGCAGTTTTGGTCTAGCGGGAGTCGAGCAGTACTTC.

The CDR3 loop is CAISELRPDSPSNYGYTF. Written as DNA, the CDR3 is TGTGCCATCAGTGAACTCAGACCGGACAGCCCCTCTAACTATGGCTACACCTTC. V gene TRBV10-3 combines with J gene TRBJ1-2; the D gene is possibly TRBD1 (6 bases). The germline V gene has CDR1 ENHRY and CDR2 SYGVKD. The CDR3 covers 18 residues. V was cut by 3 bases and J by 0 bases, with 20 bases left in between.

The chain has TRBV7-2 and TRBJ1-5; perhaps TRBD1 as D (6 bases). This CDR3 is built from 13 residues. CDR1 is SGHTA, CDR2 FQGNSA, per germline. With 2 bases removed from V and 7 bases from J, the gap between germline ends came to 9 bases. The CDR3 protein is CASSLYQGQPQHF. CDR3 sequence (DNA): TGTGCCAGCAGCTTATACCAGGGGCAGCCCCAGCATTTT.

The count of this clone is one. Written as DNA, the CDR3 is TGTGCCAGCTCAAAGCGGGGGGGCGAAGATGAGCAGTTCTTC. Encoded protein: CASSKRGGEDEQFF. This rearrangement joins TRBV18 to TRBJ2-1, with 10 positions matching TRBD2. CDR3 size: 14 residues. V shed 5 bases, J shed 8 bases, and the junction held 6 bases outside the gene matches. Germline V gene lookup returns CDR1 KGHSH and CDR2 LQKENI.

Only one count was recorded for this clone. CDR3 in DNA: TGTGCCAGCAGAGACAGGGCTAACAATCAGCCCCAGCATTTT. It encodes CASRDRANNQPQHF. The rearrangement links TRBV2 to TRBJ1-5; TRBD1 aligns across 7 bases. V trimming: 6 bases; J trimming: 3 bases; junction bases outside the gene matches: 5. CDR1 is SNHLY, CDR2 FYNNEI, per germline. This CDR3 has 14 amino acids.

This sequence joins TRBV7-9 and TRBJ2-5; weak D call: TRBD2 (6 bases). In germline, CDR1 is SEHNR, CDR2 FQNEAQ (reference sequence). The CDR3 is made up of 15 amino acids. Deletions cut 3 bases from V and 2 bases from J, with 13 bases between. The CDR3 region is CASSFGLAIQETQYF. CDR3 DNA: TGTGCCAGCAGCTTCGGGCTAGCGATTCAAGAGACCCAGTACTTC.

V usage is TRBV2 and J usage is TRBJ1-2, with a tentative D call TRBD1 (5 bases). Trimming pared 8 bases from V and 1 base from J, leaving 11 bases between. The CDR3 spans 13 residues. The germline CDR1 and CDR2 sequences are SNHLY and FYNNEI. CDR3 coding DNA: TGTGCCAGCCGTAGGGGTTTTAACTATGGCTACACCTTC. This gives the protein CASRRGFNYGYTF.

V and J are TRBV5-1 and TRBJ2-7; 8 bases agree with TRBD1. V trimming: 10 bases; J trimming: 0 bases; junction bases outside the gene matches: 12. Per germline, CDR1 SGHRS and CDR2 YFSETQ. This CDR3 spans 15 amino acids. The CDR3 spells CAGQGWGAGSYEQYF. The CDR3 bases are TGCGCCGGACAGGGTTGGGGAGCCGGCTCCTACGAGCAGTACTTC.

V is TRBV20-1 and J is TRBJ1-5; perhaps TRBD1 as D (5 bases). The CDR3 contains 11 residues. Germline CDR1 reads DFQATT; CDR2 reads SNEGSKA (reference sequence). V was pared by 5 bases and J by 5 bases, with 7 bases between. CDR3 nucleotides: TGCAGTGCTTCACAGGATCAGCCCCAGCATTTT. Translating gives CSASQDQPQHF.

V and J are TRBV30 and TRBJ2-7; maybe TRBD1 (6 bases). The CDR3 extends over 14 amino acids. Germline CDR1 GTSNPN, CDR2 SVGIG (reference sequence). The germline V and J ends were trimmed by 3 bases and 6 bases, with 18 bases remaining between them. CDR3 coding DNA: TGTGCCTGGAGCACGACAGGTCTCTTGAGCGAGCAGTACTTC. It encodes CAWSTTGLLSEQYF.

With regard to this clone: The junction and the germline gene differ at one end; a read error may be behind it. The rearrangement uses TRBV7-7 and TRBJ1-2; no firm D call. Germline V lookup: CDR1 SSHAT, CDR2 FNYEAQ (reference sequence). This CDR3 is built from 13 residues. The CDR3 is CASSPGRGDGYTF. The CDR3 DNA follows: TGTGCTAGCAGCCCCGGACGGGGTGATGGCTACACCTTC.

The rearrangement joins TRBV27 to TRBJ2-5, with D possibly being TRBD1 (6 bases). This CDR3 has 17 amino acids. CDR1 and CDR2 (germline): MNHEY, SMNVEV (reference sequence). The germline V and J ends were trimmed by 4 bases and 5 bases, with 23 bases remaining between them. For the CDR3, the DNA is TGTGCCAGCAGTTCCGGTGTTGGGCACCCAGGGGTGGAGACCCAGTACTTC. The encoded protein is CASSSGVGHPGVETQYF.

This chain connects TRBV18 to TRBJ1-2; D is possibly TRBD1 (6 bases). This CDR3 has 14 residues. In germline, CDR1 is KGHSH, CDR2 LQKENI. V lost 3 bases and J lost 3, with 11 bases in between. CDR3 nucleotide sequence: TGTGCCAGCTCACCTTCTTCAGGGGACTATGGCTACACCTTC. Translation: CASSPSSGDYGYTF.

This clone has more than one count but fewer than ten. The V gene is TRBV30, the J gene TRBJ1-1; D may be TRBD1 (5 bases). Germline CDR1 reads GTSNPN; CDR2 reads SVGIG (reference sequence). The CDR3 totals 12 residues. V gave up 4 bases and J gave up 3 bases, with 9 bases separating them. The chain's CDR3 is CAWTGGDTEAFF. CDR3 bases: TGTGCCTGGACCGGAGGGGACACTGAAGCTTTCTTT.

The genes are TRBV30 and TRBJ1-6; a weak D match, TRBD1 (6 bases). Germline V CDR1 and CDR2: GTSNPN, SVGIG (reference sequence). V gave up 4 bases and J gave up 9 bases, with 13 bases separating them. The CDR3 has 13 amino acids. In DNA, the CDR3 is TGTGCCTGGATGGCGGGGGCCAGTTCACCCCTCCACTTT. Translated: CAWMAGASSPLHF. The variable domain in full, completed from reference TRBV30 and TRBJ1-6, reads SQTIHQWPATLVQPVGSPLSLECTVEGTSNPNLYWYRQAAGRGLQLLFYSVGIGQISSEVPQNLSASRPQDRQFILSSKKLLLSDSGFYLCAWMAGASSPLHFGNGTRLTVT.

This rearrangement joins TRBV7-2 to TRBJ2-7, with unresolved D. The ends were cut back, 4 bases at V and 7 bases at J, with 8 bases in the middle. Per the germline V gene, CDR1 is SGHTA and CDR2 is FQGNSA. This CDR3 comprises 11 residues. The CDR3: CASSSRGEQYF. CDR3 nucleotides: TGTGCCAGCAGCTCTAGAGGTGAGCAGTACTTC.

This chain links TRBV2 with TRBJ2-5; TRBD2 is a possible D gene (6 bases). The V end lost 5 bases, the J end lost 0 bases, and 19 bases lay between the germline ends. The CDR3 has 17 residues. Germline V gene sequence: CDR1 SNHLY, CDR2 FYNNEI. In DNA form, the CDR3 reads TGTGCCAGCAGTCCCTCACCGGGACTCCTATACCAAGAGACCCAGTACTTC. This codes for CASSPSPGLLYQETQYF. Full variable domain (remainder filled in from reference TRBV2 and TRBJ2-5): EPEVTQTPSHQVTQMGQEVILRCVPISNHLYFYWYRQILGQKVEFLVSFYNNEISEKSEIFDDQFSVERPDGSNFTLKIRSTKLEDSAMYFCASSPSPGLLYQETQYFGPGTRLLVL.

Remarks on this clone: Other DNA sequences of this sample code for an identical CDR3. The chain has TRBV6-5 and TRBJ2-7, with 9 bases fitting TRBD1. The CDR3 is 14 amino acids. The V and J ends lost 6 bases and 4 bases, in that order; junction bases with no gene match: 7. CDR1 and CDR2 from the germline V gene are MNHEY and SVGAGI. Here the CDR3 reads CASSPGTGKYEQYF. The CDR3 DNA reads as TGTGCCAGCAGCCCCGGGACAGGGAAATACGAGCAGTACTTC.